The 16 T cell receptor beta chains below come from one sample, sequenced in a study of blood T cells in healthy people across ages. A second about 7 to 11 cycle PCR used barcoded and J-beta primers. TCRdb re-called the 5' RACE reads through MiXCR, storing one row per CDR3 protein. Here the sample spans about 730,000 distinct CDR3 sequences, around 40% being singletons. Input material: blood. These receptors originate from a woman aged 60-70 years in good health.

There are a few counts of this clonotype. This chain connects TRBV3-1 to TRBJ2-3, with TRBD2 identical over 11 bases. This CDR3 comprises 15 residues. V was pared by 4 bases and J by 3 bases, with 3 bases of the junction left unmatched. The germline CDR1 and CDR2 sequences are LGHDT and YNNKEL (reference sequence). CDR3 nucleotides: TGTGCCAGCAGCCGGGCTAGCGGGAGGACAGATACGCAGTATTTT. This encodes CASSRASGRTDTQYF.

As for this clonotype: With a much larger clone just one base away, this may be a read error. V and J are TRBV3-1 and TRBJ2-3; D is unclear. V lost 7 bases and J 3 bases, leaving 8 bases between the germline ends. The germline V gene encodes CDR1 LGHDT and CDR2 YNNKEL (reference sequence). CDR3 length equals 12 residues. The CDR3 DNA reads TGTGCCAGCAACCGAGAGACAGATACGCAGTATTTT. This codes for CASNRETDTQYF.

This clonotype was seen at least ten times. The rearrangement joins TRBV29-1 to TRBJ2-3; 9 nucleotides match TRBD1. Trimming at V came to 5 bases and at J to 4 bases, leaving 10 bases not matched to a gene. The CDR3 has 15 residues. Looked up from germline, CDR1 is SQVTM and CDR2 is ANQGSEA. The CDR3 is CSVLLPGQGADTQYF. Written as DNA, the CDR3 is TGCAGCGTTCTACTACCGGGACAGGGAGCAGATACGCAGTATTTT.

This chain links TRBV28 with TRBJ2-1; TRBD2 is a possible D gene (6 bases). V was trimmed by 5 bases and J by 8 bases, leaving 16 bases between them. The CDR3 loop spans 14 amino acids. Germline lookup yields CDR1 MDHEN and CDR2 SYDVKM. The CDR3 loop is CASSTGTREHEQFF. The CDR3 DNA sequence: TGTGCCAGCAGTACCGGGACCCGGGAGCATGAGCAGTTCTTC.

This clonotype was seen a single time. J is TRBJ2-2 and V is TRBV29-1, with 8 bases matching TRBD1. V lost 3 bases and J lost 7; bases outside the gene matches: 7. The CDR3 length is 14 residues. Germline V gene data show CDR1 as SQVTM and CDR2 as ANQGSEA. The CDR3 protein is CSVEVSGGGGELFF. The CDR3 bases are TGCAGCGTTGAGGTTTCAGGGGGCGGCGGGGAGCTGTTTTTT.

This rearrangement joins TRBV2 to TRBJ1-2; D remains unclear. The CDR3 spans 15 residues. Trimming took off 2 bases at V and 7 bases at J, with 17 bases between the two ends. From germline, CDR1 is SNHLY and CDR2 FYNNEI. The CDR3 coding sequence is TGTGCCAGCAGTGAATCGGGTTCTGGTGGGAGTGGCTACACCTTC. Amino acids: CASSESGSGGSGYTF.

CDR3 loop: CASSKVSPVQETQYF. CDR3 nucleotides: TGTGCCAGCAGCAAAGTTTCGCCAGTCCAAGAGACCCAGTACTTC. This sequence joins TRBV21-1 and TRBJ2-7; TRBD2, as called in the table, went unchecked against the DNA. The DNA matches TRBJ2-5 better at its end, which makes the J call doubtful. TRBV21-1 is an annotated pseudogene. The CDR3 sequence is 15 residues long.

The J gene is TRBJ2-4, the V gene TRBV7-2; D uncertain. V was pared by 1 base and J by 6 bases, with 10 bases between. Germline V gives CDR1 SGHTA, CDR2 FQGNSA. This CDR3 has 14 amino acids. CDR3: CASSLEWGSNIQYF. DNA for the CDR3: TGTGCCAGCAGCTTAGAATGGGGTTCAAACATTCAGTACTTC.

The gene calls are TRBV6-5 and TRBJ2-1; a weak D match, TRBD1 (6 bases). V dropped 5 bases and J dropped 3 bases, with 14 bases sitting between them. The germline CDR1 and CDR2 sequences are MNHEY and SVGAGI. The CDR3 extends over 15 amino acids. CDR3 in DNA: TGTGCCAGCAGTGCCATACGGGACAACTACAATGAGCAGTTCTTC. Its protein product is CASSAIRDNYNEQFF.

This sequence joins TRBV7-3 and TRBJ2-5; either TRBD1 or TRBD2 may supply D (7 bases each). Per the germline V gene, CDR1 is SGHTA and CDR2 is FQGTGA. The CDR3 extends over 15 amino acids. Trimming cost V 2 bases and J 5 bases, with 15 bases left between them. This CDR3 is CASSLGRGLSETQYF. The CDR3 nucleotides are TGTGCCAGCAGCTTAGGGAGGGGGCTATCGGAGACCCAGTACTTC.

This clonotype has a handful of counts. The V gene is TRBV12-5, the J gene TRBJ2-1, with TRBD1 matching over 11 bases. V shed 5 bases and J 6 bases; nucleotides not matched to a gene: 15. Germline V gene sequence: CDR1 LGHNT, CDR2 FRNRAP. This CDR3 is 18 amino acids long. CDR3 coding DNA: TGTGCTAGTGGTCCCGGGAGGACAGGGGGCAGGACTTCCAATGAGCAGTTCTTC. It encodes CASGPGRTGGRTSNEQFF.

Remarks on this clonotype: Being one base from a much bigger clone, this may be a read error. The CDR3 loop is CSASAGGGTLGEQYF. CDR3 bases: TGCAGTGCTAGCGCTGGGGGGGGCACTTTGGGTGAGCAGTACTTC. V usage is TRBV20-1 and J usage is TRBJ2-7; the D gene is possibly TRBD2 (7 bases). The V and J ends lost 3 bases and 7 bases respectively, with 22 bases between them. The CDR3 length is 15 residues. Germline V gene sequence: CDR1 DFQATT, CDR2 SNEGSKA (reference sequence).

The genes are TRBV9 and TRBJ2-2; the match to TRBD2 covers 11 bases. The ends lost 4 bases at V and 1 base at J; junction bases unmatched: 9. Germline CDR1 SGDLS, CDR2 YYNGEE. CDR3 size: 18 residues. The CDR3 DNA follows: TGTGCCAGCAGCCCAGGTAGCGGGGGGGGACAGAACACCGGGGAGCTGTTTTTT. It translates to CASSPGSGGGQNTGELFF.

The chain joins TRBV6-5 to TRBJ2-3, with D possibly being TRBD1 or TRBD2 (5 bases each). Germline V lookup: CDR1 MNHEY, CDR2 SVGAGI. This CDR3 is 15 amino acids long. Trimming removed 8 bases from V and 2 bases from J, with 17 bases in between. This CDR3 reads CASHSGALSTDTQYF. DNA of the CDR3: TGTGCCAGCCATTCCGGGGCCCTCTCCACAGATACGCAGTATTTT.

The V and J genes are TRBV3-1 and TRBJ2-3; 9 nucleotides agree with TRBD2. Germline lookup yields CDR1 LGHDT and CDR2 YNNKEL (reference sequence). J was trimmed by 1 base and V by 6 bases; bases with no gene match: 5. There are 15 residues in the CDR3. The CDR3 nucleotides are TGTGCCAGCAGTCCCGTAGCGGGGGGCACAGATACGCAGTATTTT. Its translation is CASSPVAGGTDTQYF.

The rearrangement links TRBV6-4 to TRBJ2-1; 11 nucleotides agree with TRBD1. The CDR3 totals 14 residues. The V and J ends lost 3 bases and 6 bases, in that order; junction bases with no gene match: 1. CDR1 is MRHNA, CDR2 SNTAGT, per germline. For the CDR3, the DNA is TGTGCCAGCAGTGAGGGGACAGGGGGCAATGAGCAGTTCTTC. Encoded protein: CASSEGTGGNEQFF.